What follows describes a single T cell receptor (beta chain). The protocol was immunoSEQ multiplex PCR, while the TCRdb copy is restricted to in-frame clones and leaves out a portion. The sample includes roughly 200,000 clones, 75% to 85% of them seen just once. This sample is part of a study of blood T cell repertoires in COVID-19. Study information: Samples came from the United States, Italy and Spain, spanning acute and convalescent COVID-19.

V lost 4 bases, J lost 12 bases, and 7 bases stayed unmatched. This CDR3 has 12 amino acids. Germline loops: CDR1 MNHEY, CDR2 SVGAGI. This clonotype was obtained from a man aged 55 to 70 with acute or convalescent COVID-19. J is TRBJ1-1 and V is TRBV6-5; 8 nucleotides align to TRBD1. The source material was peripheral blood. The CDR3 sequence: CASSSQTGGPFF. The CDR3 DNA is TGTGCCAGCAGTTCACAAACAGGGGGACCTTTCTTT.